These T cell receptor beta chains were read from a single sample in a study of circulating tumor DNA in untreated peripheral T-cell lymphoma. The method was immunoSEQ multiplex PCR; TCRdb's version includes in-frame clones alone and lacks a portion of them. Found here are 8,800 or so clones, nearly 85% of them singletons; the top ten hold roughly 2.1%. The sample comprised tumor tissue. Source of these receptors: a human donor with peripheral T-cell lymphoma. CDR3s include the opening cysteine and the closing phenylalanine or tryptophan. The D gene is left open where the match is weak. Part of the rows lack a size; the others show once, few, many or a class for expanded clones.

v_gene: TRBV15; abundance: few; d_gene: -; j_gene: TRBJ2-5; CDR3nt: TGTGCCACCAGCAGAGATACAGCGGAACAAGAGACCCAGTACTTC; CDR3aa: CATSRDTAEQETQYF
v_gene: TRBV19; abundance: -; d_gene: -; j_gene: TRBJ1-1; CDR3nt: TGTGCCAGTAGTATGGGTGGGGGTAACACTGAAGCTTTCTTT; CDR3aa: CASSMGGGNTEAFF
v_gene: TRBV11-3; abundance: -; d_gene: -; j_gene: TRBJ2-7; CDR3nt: TGTGCCAGCAGCGGCCGGGACAAGTCCTACGAGCAGTACTTC; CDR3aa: CASSGRDKSYEQYF
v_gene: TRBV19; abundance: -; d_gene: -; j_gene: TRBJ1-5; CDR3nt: TGTGCCGCGAGATCACAGGGAAATAGCAATCAGCCCCAGCATTTT; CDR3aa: CAARSQGNSNQPQHF
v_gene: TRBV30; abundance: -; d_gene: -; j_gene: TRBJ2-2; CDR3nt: TGTGCCTGGACGAGGGGGTCCGGGGAGCTGTTTTTT; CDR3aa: CAWTRGSGELFF
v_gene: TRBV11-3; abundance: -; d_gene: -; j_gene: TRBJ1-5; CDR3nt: TGTGCCAGCAGCTTGTCCCGTGCCGTGGACAATCAGCCCCAGCATTTT; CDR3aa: CASSLSRAVDNQPQHF
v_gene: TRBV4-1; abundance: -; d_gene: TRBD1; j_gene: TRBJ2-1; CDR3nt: TGCGCCAGCAGCCAAGCCGGGACAGTCGCCTACAATGAGCAGTTCTTC; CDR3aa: CASSQAGTVAYNEQFF
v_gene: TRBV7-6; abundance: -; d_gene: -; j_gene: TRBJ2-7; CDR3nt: TGTGCTAGCAGCTTAGCGGCTGATTCCTATGAGCAGTACTTC; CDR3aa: CASSLAADSYEQYF
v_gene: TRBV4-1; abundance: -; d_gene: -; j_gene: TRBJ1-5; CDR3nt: TGCGCCAGCAGCCAAGACGTCTCTCTGGCCCAGCATTTT; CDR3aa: CASSQDVSLAQHF
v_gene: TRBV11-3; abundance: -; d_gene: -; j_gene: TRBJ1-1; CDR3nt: TGTGCCAGCAGCCCCGACGGGGGGAACACTGAAGCTTTCTTT; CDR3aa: CASSPDGGNTEAFF
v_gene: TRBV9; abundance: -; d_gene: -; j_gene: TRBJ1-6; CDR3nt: TGTGCCAGCAGTGACCCGAGGGATAATTCACCCCTCCACTTT; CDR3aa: CASSDPRDNSPLHF
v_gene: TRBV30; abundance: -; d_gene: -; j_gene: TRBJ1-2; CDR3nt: TGTGCCTGGAGTGATTCTTGGACAGACCTCTATGGCTACACCTTC; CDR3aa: CAWSDSWTDLYGYTF
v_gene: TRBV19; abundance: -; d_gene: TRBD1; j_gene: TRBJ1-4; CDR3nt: TGTGCCAGTAGTATTACGGGACAGGTGGGCGAAAAACTGTTTTTT; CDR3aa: CASSITGQVGEKLFF
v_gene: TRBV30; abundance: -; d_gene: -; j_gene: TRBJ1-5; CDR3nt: TGTGCCTGGAGCCTAGCCCCAAAGCCCCAGCATTTT; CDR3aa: CAWSLAPKPQHF
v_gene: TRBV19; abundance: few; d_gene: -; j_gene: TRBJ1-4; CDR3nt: TGTGCCAGTAGCATGTCCCAGGAAAAACTGTTTTTT; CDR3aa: CASSMSQEKLFF
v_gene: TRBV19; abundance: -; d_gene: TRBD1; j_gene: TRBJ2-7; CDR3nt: TGTGCCAGTAGTATAGCCGGGACAGTTACCTACGAGCAGTACTTC; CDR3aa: CASSIAGTVTYEQYF